This T cell receptor (beta chain) was observed in a study of blood T cell repertoires in COVID-19. The wider study: T cells, B-cell-depleted T cells, or PBMCs provided the cDNA or gDNA that served as material.

The protocol was immunoSEQ multiplex PCR, while the TCRdb copy is restricted to in-frame clones and leaves out a portion. The sample lists some 130,000 clones, under 80% occurring once. This CDR3 spans 14 amino acids. Trimming removed 10 bases at V and 1 base at J, with 14 bases between. The germline V gene encodes CDR1 MNHNY and CDR2 SVGAGI (reference sequence). This clone was detected once. J is TRBJ1-5 and V is TRBV6-6; D might be TRBD1 (5 bases). The sequence was collected from a man older than 75 with acute or convalescent COVID-19. The sequenced sample consisted of peripheral blood. DNA of the CDR3: TGTGCCATCGCCCGGGACTCGAGCAATCAGCCCCAGCATTTT. It encodes CAIARDSSNQPQHF.